This TCR beta chain was obtained from a study of early T cells in non-severe SARS-CoV-2 infection. Turning to the study itself: Sequencing was performed on bulk RNA from unsorted whole blood, leaving chains unpaired.

Researchers tagged individual cDNA molecules with unique molecular identifiers. Each CDR3 protein gets one entry after TCRdb re-called the 5' RACE reads with MiXCR. The sample includes approximately 77,000 distinct CDR3 sequences, roughly an eighth of them seen just once. This clonotype was detected a few times. What it recognizes is unknown. Overall study findings and caveats: A preference for anti-spike CD8 responses marked VDJdb matching, which missed private and CD4 specificities.

V shed 5 bases and J shed 8 bases, with 12 bases lying between them. Germline CDR1 is MNHEY and CDR2 is SMNVEV (reference sequence). The CDR3 is 13 residues long. This chain links TRBV27 with TRBJ1-4; no firm D call. The clonotype comes from an adult who was a healthcare worker with PCR-confirmed SARS-CoV-2 infection or an uninfected control (not recorded which). The donor label of this sample is uncertain. The sample here was whole blood, taken at baseline. Here the CDR3 reads CASSTQLSEKLFF. The CDR3 DNA follows: TGTGCCAGCAGTACCCAATTGTCCGAAAAACTGTTTTTT. Supplemented by reference TRBV27 and TRBJ1-4, the full variable domain reads EAQVTQNPRYLITVTGKKLTVTCSQNMNHEYMSWYRQDPGLGLRQIYYSMNVEVTDKGDVPEGYKVSRKEKRNFPLILESPSPNQTSLYFCASSTQLSEKLFFGSGTQLSVL.